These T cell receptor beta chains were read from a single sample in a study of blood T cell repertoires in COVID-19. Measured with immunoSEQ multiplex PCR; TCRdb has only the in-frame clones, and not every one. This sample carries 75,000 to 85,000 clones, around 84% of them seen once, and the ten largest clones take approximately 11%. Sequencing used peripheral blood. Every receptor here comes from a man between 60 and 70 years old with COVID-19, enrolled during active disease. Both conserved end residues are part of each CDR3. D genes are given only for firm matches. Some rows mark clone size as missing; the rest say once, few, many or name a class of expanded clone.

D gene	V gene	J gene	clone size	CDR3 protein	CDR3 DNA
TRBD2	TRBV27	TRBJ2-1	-	CASSLLGLAGGLGSYNEQFF	TGTGCCAGCAGTTTATTAGGGCTAGCGGGAGGTTTAGGATCCTACAATGAGCAGTTCTTC
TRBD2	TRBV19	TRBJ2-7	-	CASSIMEGGPYEQYF	TGTGCCAGTAGTATTATGGAGGGAGGGCCATACGAGCAGTACTTC
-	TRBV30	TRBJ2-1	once	CAWSGGGLAHSAQFF	TGTGCCTGGAGTGGGGGGGGGCTAGCGCACTCGGCGCAGTTCTTC
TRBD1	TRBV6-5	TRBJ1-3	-	CASSRDRAIGNTIYF	TGTGCCAGCAGTCGGGACAGGGCTATAGGAAACACCATATATTTT
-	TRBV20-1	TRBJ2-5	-	CSPRGSETQYF	TGCAGCCCCCGGGGTTCAGAGACCCAGTACTTC
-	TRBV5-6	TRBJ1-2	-	CASSPLNGVYGYTF	TGTGCCAGCAGCCCCTTAAACGGGGTCTATGGCTACACCTTC
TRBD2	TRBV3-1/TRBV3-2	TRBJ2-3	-	CASSRAGGRSTDTQYF	TGTGCCAGCAGCCGGGCGGGGGGGAGGAGCACAGATACGCAGTATTTT
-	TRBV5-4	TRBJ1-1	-	CASRRRAGDTEAFF	TGTGCCAGCAGGAGGAGAGCAGGGGACACTGAAGCTTTCTTT
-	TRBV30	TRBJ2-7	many	CAWSLSVYEQYF	TGTGCCTGGAGCCTTTCTGTCTACGAGCAGTACTTC
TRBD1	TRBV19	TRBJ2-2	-	CASIRTGRNTGELFF	TGTGCCAGTATCAGGACAGGGAGAAACACCGGGGAGCTGTTTTTT
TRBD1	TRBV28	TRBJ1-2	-	CASRLIQGAFSGYTF	TGTGCCAGCAGGCTAATACAGGGGGCGTTCAGTGGCTACACCTTC
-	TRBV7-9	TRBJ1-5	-	CASSFRVEGRTSQPQHF	TGTGCCAGCAGCTTTAGAGTGGAGGGGCGGACCTCGCAGCCCCAGCATTTT
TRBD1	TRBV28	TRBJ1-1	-	CASRDRMNTEAFF	TGTGCCAGCAGGGACAGGATGAACACTGAAGCTTTCTTT
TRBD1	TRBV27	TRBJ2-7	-	CASSLSNAGTGGFYEQYF	TGTGCCAGCAGTTTATCGAACGCCGGGACAGGGGGCTTCTACGAGCAGTACTTC
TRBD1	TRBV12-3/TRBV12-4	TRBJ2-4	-	CASSRQGANIQYF	TGTGCCAGCAGTCGACAGGGGGCGAACATTCAGTACTTC
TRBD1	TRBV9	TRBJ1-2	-	CASSVLTGGAGYTF	TGTGCCAGCAGCGTACTAACAGGGGGGGCTGGCTACACCTTC
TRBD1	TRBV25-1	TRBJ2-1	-	CASSGGQGAYNEQFF	TGTGCCAGCAGTGGGGGACAGGGGGCCTACAATGAGCAGTTCTTC
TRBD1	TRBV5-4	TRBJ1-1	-	CASSRTGVMNTEAFF	TGTGCCAGCAGCCGGACAGGAGTCATGAACACTGAAGCTTTCTTT